The next 25 T cell receptor beta chains were all read from a single sample in a study of T cells expressing NK-cell markers. TCRdb reworked the 5' RACE reads into one entry per CDR3 protein, no DNA. Listed are some 140,000 distinct CDR3 sequences; over 35% falls within the top ten. The source material was blood T cells: a sorted CD56 or NKG2C T cell subset, CD4+ or CD8+ T cells, or bulk PBMC T cells (not recorded which). The source of these receptors is a woman aged 45-65 years in good health.

The chain employs TRBV28 and TRBJ2-3. CDR3 length: 16 residues. Germline V lookup: CDR1 MDHEN, CDR2 SYDVKM. CDR3 amino acids: CASSLLSTDSTDTQYF.

The V call is TRBV4-2, the J call TRBJ2-1; absent DNA, TCRdb's TRBD2 call cannot be checked. The CDR3 runs to 22 residues. Germline V gene lookup returns CDR1 LGHNA and CDR2 YNFKEQ. The CDR3 protein is CASSQGGGTQGSSGRTYNEQFF.

The J gene is TRBJ2-2, the V gene TRBV4-1. This CDR3 spans 18 amino acids. Germline V gene data show CDR1 as MGHRA and CDR2 as YSYEKL. This CDR3 is CASSQGSWTSFDTGELFF.

The chain couples TRBV4-1 to TRBJ1-1. CDR1 is MGHRA, CDR2 YSYEKL, per germline. The CDR3 covers 13 residues. The CDR3: CASSIREGGEAFF.

This chain uses TRBV7-8 with TRBJ2-3; lacking DNA, the TRBD2 call made by TCRdb goes unchecked. Germline values: CDR1 SGHVS, CDR2 FQNEAQ. The CDR3 totals 19 residues. The CDR3 sequence: CASSSSPSPTSGATDTQYF.

The V and J genes are TRBV10-3 and TRBJ2-1; TCRdb's assignment of TRBD2 cannot be checked, as there is no DNA. Germline V gene data show CDR1 as ENHRY and CDR2 as SYGVKD. The CDR3 has 13 amino acids. This CDR3 reads CAINPSGYNEQFF.

The chain employs TRBV4-1 and TRBJ1-5; TCRdb proposes TRBD1, but this gene call is untestable without DNA. This CDR3 comprises 15 residues. Germline loops: CDR1 MGHRA, CDR2 YSYEKL. The CDR3 loop reads CASSQAGMGNQPQHF.

J is TRBJ2-7 and V is TRBV29-1. Germline lookup yields CDR1 SQVTM and CDR2 ANQGSEA. The CDR3 is 12 amino acids. CDR3 loop: CSVGGSSYEQYF.

The gene calls are TRBV2 and TRBJ2-1; TCRdb names TRBD2, which stays unverified in the absence of DNA. The CDR3 is made up of 15 amino acids. Germline loops: CDR1 SNHLY, CDR2 FYNNEI. CDR3: CASREGLAESNEQFF.

The chain carries TRBV7-9 and TRBJ1-3. Per germline, CDR1 SEHNR and CDR2 FQNEAQ (reference sequence). This CDR3 comprises 14 residues. The CDR3 spells CASSPYVREGTIYF.

The chain is built from TRBV28 and TRBJ1-5; the TCRdb D gene call, TRBD1, has no DNA to confirm it. The CDR3 extends over 14 amino acids. The germline CDR1 and CDR2 sequences are MDHEN and SYDVKM. The CDR3 here is CASSRQSSNQPQHF.

The gene calls are TRBV7-6 and TRBJ2-7; absent DNA, TCRdb's TRBD1 call cannot be checked. Germline loops: CDR1 SGHVS, CDR2 FNYEAQ. This CDR3 region has 14 residues. The CDR3 reads CASSIDPGPYEQYF.

The V gene is TRBV7-9, the J gene TRBJ2-3. Per the germline V gene, CDR1 is SEHNR and CDR2 is FQNEAQ (reference sequence). The CDR3 totals 15 residues. The chain's CDR3 is CASSPTVVSADTQYF. Filled out from reference TRBV7-9 and TRBJ2-3, the complete variable domain reads DTGVSQNPRHKITKRGQNVTFRCDPISEHNRLYWYRQTLGQGPEFLTYFQNEAQLEKSRLLSDRFSAERPKGSFSTLEIQRTEQGDSAMYLCASSPTVVSADTQYFGPGTRLTVL.

The rearrangement uses TRBV4-1 and TRBJ1-1. Germline V gene data show CDR1 as MGHRA and CDR2 as YSYEKL. This CDR3 has 15 residues. CDR3 sequence reads: CASSQDWVDLSEAFF.

This rearrangement joins TRBV14 to TRBJ2-7; the D call from TCRdb, TRBD2, cannot be confirmed without DNA. The length of the CDR3 is 16 residues. CDR1 and CDR2 from the germline V gene are SGHDN and FVKESK. The CDR3: CASSQDYSGSFYEQYF.

This chain connects TRBV27 to TRBJ2-1; the D call from TCRdb, TRBD2, cannot be confirmed without DNA. CDR1 MNHEY and CDR2 SMNVEV come from the germline V gene (reference sequence). This CDR3 has 13 residues. The CDR3: CASSDWGGNEQFF.

The J gene is TRBJ2-2, the V gene TRBV28. Germline CDR1 reads MDHEN; CDR2 reads SYDVKM. The CDR3 is 13 residues long. The CDR3 region is CASSFQWTGELFF.

V gene TRBV4-1 combines with J gene TRBJ2-1; the D gene TCRdb calls, TRBD2, cannot be checked with no DNA. This CDR3 has 17 amino acids. CDR1 and CDR2 (germline): MGHRA, YSYEKL. CDR3 residues: CASSQDRASGTLYEQFF.

CDR3: CASSGRLAGNEQFF. This chain links TRBV4-1 with TRBJ2-1; TCRdb's assignment of TRBD2 cannot be checked, as there is no DNA. CDR1 and CDR2 from the germline V gene are MGHRA and YSYEKL. The CDR3 extends over 14 amino acids.

The rearrangement uses TRBV9 and TRBJ2-7; TCRdb calls TRBD1, which cannot be checked without DNA. In germline, CDR1 is SGDLS, CDR2 YYNGEE. This CDR3 region has 14 residues. This chain's CDR3 is CASSVGGDPYEQYF.

The J gene is TRBJ2-1, the V gene TRBV5-1. Germline CDR1 is SGHRS and CDR2 is YFSETQ. This CDR3 contains 12 residues. The CDR3 loop is CASSLAANEQFF.

This chain links TRBV24-1 with TRBJ2-3; TCRdb picks TRBD2, but there is no DNA to check that call. Germline assignment: CDR1 KGHDR and CDR2 SFDVKD. The CDR3 sequence is 15 residues long. CDR3 residues: CATSGLAGGTDTQYF.

The chain recombines TRBV7-9 with TRBJ1-3; the D call of TRBD1 rests on TCRdb alone, since no DNA is present to check it. This CDR3 has 14 amino acids. Germline loops: CDR1 SEHNR, CDR2 FQNEAQ (reference sequence). CDR3 residues: CASSAGTGGNTIYF.

The chain is built from TRBV29-1 and TRBJ2-3; the TRBD1 assignment by TCRdb is unverifiable without DNA. The CDR3 runs to 15 residues. Germline assignment: CDR1 SQVTM and CDR2 ANQGSEA. Here the CDR3 reads CSVFRGERSTDTQYF.

V usage is TRBV15 and J usage is TRBJ2-3; TCRdb names TRBD1, which stays unverified in the absence of DNA. Per the germline V gene, CDR1 is LNHNV and CDR2 is YYDKDF (reference sequence). The CDR3 length is 14 residues. CDR3 loop: CATSRAGVYDTQYF.